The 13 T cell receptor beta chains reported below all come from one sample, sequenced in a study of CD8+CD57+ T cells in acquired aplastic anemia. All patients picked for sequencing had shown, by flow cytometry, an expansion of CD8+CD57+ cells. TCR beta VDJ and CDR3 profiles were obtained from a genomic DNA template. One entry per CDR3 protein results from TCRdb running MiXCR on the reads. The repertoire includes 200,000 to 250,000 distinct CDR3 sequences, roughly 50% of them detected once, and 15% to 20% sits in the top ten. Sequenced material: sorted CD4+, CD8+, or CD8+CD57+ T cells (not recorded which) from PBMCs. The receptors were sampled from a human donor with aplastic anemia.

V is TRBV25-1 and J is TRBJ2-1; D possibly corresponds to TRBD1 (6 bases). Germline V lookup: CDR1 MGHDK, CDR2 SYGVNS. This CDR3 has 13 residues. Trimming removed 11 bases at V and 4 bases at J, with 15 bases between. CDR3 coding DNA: TGTGCCTATGGCGGCCAGGGGTACAATGAGCAGTTCTTC. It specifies CAYGGQGYNEQFF.

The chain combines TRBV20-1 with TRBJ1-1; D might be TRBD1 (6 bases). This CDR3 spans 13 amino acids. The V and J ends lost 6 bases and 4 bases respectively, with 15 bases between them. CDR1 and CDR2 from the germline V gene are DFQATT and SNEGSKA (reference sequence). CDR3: CSAAKGEGTEAFF. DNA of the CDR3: TGCAGTGCCGCTAAGGGGGAGGGCACTGAAGCTTTCTTT.

CDR3 region: CATSRRTSGGAVDTQYF. DNA of the CDR3: TGTGCCACCAGCCGGCGGACTAGCGGGGGGGCGGTAGATACGCAGTATTTT. The V and J genes are TRBV15 and TRBJ2-3, with TRBD2 matching over 15 bases. V gave up 5 bases and J gave up 5 bases; unmatched junction bases: 8. This CDR3 is 17 amino acids long. Per germline, CDR1 LNHNV and CDR2 YYDKDF (reference sequence).

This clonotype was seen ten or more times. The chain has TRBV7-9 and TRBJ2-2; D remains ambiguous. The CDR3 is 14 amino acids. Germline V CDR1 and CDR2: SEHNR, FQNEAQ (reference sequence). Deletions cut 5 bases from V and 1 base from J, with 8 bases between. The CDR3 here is CASSRTENTGELFF. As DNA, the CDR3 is TGTGCCAGCAGCCGCACAGAGAACACCGGGGAGCTGTTTTTT.

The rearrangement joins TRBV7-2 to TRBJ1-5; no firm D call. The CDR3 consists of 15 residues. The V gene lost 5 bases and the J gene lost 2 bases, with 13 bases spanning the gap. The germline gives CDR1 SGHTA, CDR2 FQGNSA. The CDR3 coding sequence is TGTGCCAGCAGCACGGTGGCAGTGGGCAATCAGCCCCAGCATTTT. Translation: CASSTVAVGNQPQHF.

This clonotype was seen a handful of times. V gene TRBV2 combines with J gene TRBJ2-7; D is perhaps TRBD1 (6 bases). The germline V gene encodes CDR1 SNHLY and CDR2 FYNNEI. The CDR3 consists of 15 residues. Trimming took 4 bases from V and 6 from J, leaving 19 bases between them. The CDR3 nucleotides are TGTGCCAGCAGTGCCGGGGACATTGTAGGAATCGAGCAGTACTTC. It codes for CASSAGDIVGIEQYF.

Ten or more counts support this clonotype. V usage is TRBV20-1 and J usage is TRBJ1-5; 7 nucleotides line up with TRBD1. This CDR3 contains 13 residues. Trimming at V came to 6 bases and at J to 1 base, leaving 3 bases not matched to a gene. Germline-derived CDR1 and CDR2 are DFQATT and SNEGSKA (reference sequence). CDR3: CSASGQSNQPQHF. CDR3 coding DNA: TGCAGTGCATCGGGACAGAGCAATCAGCCCCAGCATTTT.

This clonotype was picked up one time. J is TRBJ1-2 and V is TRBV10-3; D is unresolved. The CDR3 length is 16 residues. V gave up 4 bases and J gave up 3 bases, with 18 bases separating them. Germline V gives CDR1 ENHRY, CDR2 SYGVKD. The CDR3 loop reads CAISGDGGSGDYGYTF. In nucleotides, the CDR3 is TGTGCCATCAGTGGTGACGGTGGCTCTGGCGACTATGGCTACACCTTC.

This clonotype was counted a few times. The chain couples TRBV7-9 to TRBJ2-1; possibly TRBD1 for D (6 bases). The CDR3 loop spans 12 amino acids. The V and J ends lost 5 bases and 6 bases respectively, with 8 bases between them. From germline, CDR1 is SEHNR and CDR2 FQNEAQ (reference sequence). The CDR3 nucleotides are TGTGCCAGCAGCCCACAGGGCAATGAGCAGTTCTTC. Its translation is CASSPQGNEQFF.

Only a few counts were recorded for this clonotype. In nucleotides, the CDR3 is TGCGCCAGCAGCCAGTACGGGACAGCGAATTCACCCCTCCACTTT. Translating gives CASSQYGTANSPLHF. The chain combines TRBV5-1 with TRBJ1-6, with TRBD1 matching 7 bases. CDR1 is SGHRS, CDR2 YFSETQ, per germline. The CDR3 spans 15 residues. V dropped 4 bases and J dropped 7; count of bases not matched to a gene: 8.

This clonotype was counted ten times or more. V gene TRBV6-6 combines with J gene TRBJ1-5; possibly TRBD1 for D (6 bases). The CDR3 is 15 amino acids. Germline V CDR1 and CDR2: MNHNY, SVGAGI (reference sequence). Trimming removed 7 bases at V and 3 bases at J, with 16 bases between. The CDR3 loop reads CASNLLGGVNQPQHF. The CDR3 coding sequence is TGTGCCAGCAACCTTCTAGGGGGAGTCAATCAGCCCCAGCATTTT.

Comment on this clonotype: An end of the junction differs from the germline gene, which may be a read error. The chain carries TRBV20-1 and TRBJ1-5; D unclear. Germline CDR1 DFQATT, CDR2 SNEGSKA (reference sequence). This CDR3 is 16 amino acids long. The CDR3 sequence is CSSIPGGFPYNEPQHF. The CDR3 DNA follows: TGCAGTTCGATCCCGGGAGGGTTTCCCTACAATGAGCCCCAGCATTTT.

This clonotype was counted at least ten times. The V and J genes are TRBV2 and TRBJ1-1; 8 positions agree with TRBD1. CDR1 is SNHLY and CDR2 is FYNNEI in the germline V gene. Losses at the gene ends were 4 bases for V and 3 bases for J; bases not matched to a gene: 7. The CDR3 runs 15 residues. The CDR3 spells CASSVSQGAYTEAFF. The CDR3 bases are TGTGCCAGCAGTGTGAGTCAGGGGGCCTACACTGAAGCTTTCTTT.